A single sample is the source of the 9 T cell receptor beta chains below, sequenced in a study of neurological immune-mediated disorders. MiXCR, run by TCRdb on the 5' RACE reads, gives a single entry per CDR3 protein. The sample has some 89,000 distinct CDR3 sequences, roughly 4.5% seen once. The time point here: longitudinal time-point 3. Sequenced sample: PBMCs. The origin of the receptors is a woman aged 55 to 70 with multiple sclerosis.

This clonotype was found many times. The chain carries TRBV5-1 and TRBJ1-5, with 7 positions matching TRBD1. The CDR3 runs 18 residues. The V gene's germline CDR1 is SGHRS and CDR2 YFSETQ. Trimming at V came to 4 bases and at J to 0 bases, leaving 13 bases not matched to a gene. The CDR3 nucleotides read TGCGCCAGCAGCCCCGACGGGACAGAAGTTTATAGCAATCAGCCCCAGCATTTT. Amino acid sequence: CASSPDGTEVYSNQPQHF.

The J gene is TRBJ2-2, the V gene TRBV27; a weak D match, TRBD1 (6 bases). CDR1 is MNHEY, CDR2 SMNVEV, per germline (reference sequence). V was shortened by 3 bases and J by 1 base, with 12 bases between the two germline ends. The CDR3 is made up of 16 amino acids. The CDR3 here is CASSFDWGQNTGELFF. As DNA, the CDR3 is TGTGCCAGCAGTTTTGATTGGGGACAGAACACCGGGGAGCTGTTTTTT.

This clonotype was picked up many times. CDR3: CASSDWGLAQAKNIQYF. CDR3 in DNA: TGCGCCAGCAGTGATTGGGGTCTAGCTCAAGCCAAAAACATTCAGTACTTC. The chain recombines TRBV10-2 with TRBJ2-4, with a tentative D call TRBD2 (5 bases). Per germline, CDR1 WSHSY and CDR2 SAAADI. The germline V and J ends were trimmed by 3 bases and 0 bases, with 15 bases remaining between them. This CDR3 contains 17 residues.

This clonotype was picked up many times. This chain connects TRBV15 to TRBJ2-2, with 10 bases fitting TRBD1. J was trimmed by 7 bases and V by 5 bases; bases with no gene match: 16. Germline CDR1 and CDR2: LNHNV and YYDKDF (reference sequence). The CDR3 covers 18 residues. The DNA for the CDR3 is TGTGCCACCAGCGCCGCCACGTCGGACAGGGGGTTTGGCGGGGAGCTGTTTTTT. It translates to CATSAATSDRGFGGELFF.

This clonotype was recorded at least ten times. The J gene is TRBJ2-7, the V gene TRBV10-3; D is unresolved. This CDR3 is built from 13 residues. CDR1 is ENHRY and CDR2 is SYGVKD in the germline V gene. Trimming took off 4 bases at V and 6 bases at J, with 13 bases between the two ends. The chain's CDR3 is CAISGDQVREQYF. The DNA of the CDR3 is TGTGCCATCAGTGGCGATCAGGTCCGCGAGCAGTACTTC.

Remarks on this clonotype: At one end the junction does not follow the germline gene, possibly because of a read error. This sequence joins TRBV15 and TRBJ2-2, with D possibly matching TRBD2 (5 bases). The CDR3 is 15 amino acids. Germline V lookup: CDR1 LNHNV, CDR2 YYDKDF (reference sequence). This chain's CDR3 is CATRRGHKNTGELFF. The CDR3 coding sequence is TGTGCCACCAGGAGAGGGCACAAGAACACCGGGGAGCTGTTTTTT.

This clonotype has ten or more counts. This chain links TRBV5-6 with TRBJ2-3, with unresolved D. CDR1 is SGHDT and CDR2 is YYEEEE in the germline V gene. Deletions cut 1 base from V and 4 bases from J, with 19 bases between. The CDR3 is made up of 17 amino acids. This chain's CDR3 is CASSLRAAWASSDTQYF. The CDR3 nucleotides read TGTGCCAGCAGCTTGCGGGCCGCCTGGGCTTCTTCAGATACGCAGTATTTT. Filled out from reference TRBV5-6 and TRBJ2-3, the complete variable domain reads DAGVTQSPTHLIKTRGQQVTLRCSPKSGHDTVSWYQQALGQGPQFIFQYYEEEERQRGNFPDRFSGHQFPNYSSELNVNALLLGDSALYLCASSLRAAWASSDTQYFGPGTRLTVL.

This clonotype was detected many times. V is TRBV2 and J is TRBJ1-2; unclear D gene. From germline, CDR1 is SNHLY and CDR2 FYNNEI. V was cut by 6 bases and J by 5 bases, with 22 bases left in between. CDR3 length: 16 residues. CDR3 protein: CASREIRGTTVYGYTF. For the CDR3, the DNA is TGTGCCAGCAGGGAGATACGGGGTACCACAGTATATGGCTACACCTTC.

This clonotype was observed many times. CDR3 protein: CASSQPTRGEQFF. CDR3 DNA sequence: TGTGCCAGCAGCCAACCCACTCGGGGTGAGCAGTTCTTC. This sequence joins TRBV11-2 and TRBJ2-1, with a tentative D call TRBD2 (5 bases). The CDR3 runs 13 residues. Germline lookup yields CDR1 SGHAT and CDR2 FQNNGV. V lost 5 bases and J lost 9, with 14 bases in between.